This T cell receptor (beta chain) appears in the sequencing data of a study of CD8 T cells in ankylosing spondylitis. Study-level findings and limits: Seemingly characteristic of ankylosing spondylitis blood was a TCR beta motif consisting of under ten highly homologous variants. Matched synovial fluid from ankylosing spondylitis patients was reported to be enriched for disease-linked clones. Disease-linked clones bore a CD8+ phenotype, appearing relatively rarely in peripheral blood. Previously reported in reactive arthritis synovial fluid and blood were some of the motif variants.

TCRdb fed the 5' RACE reads into MiXCR, producing one record per CDR3 protein. The sample holds some 30,000 distinct CDR3 sequences, under 40% seen once. The CDR3 runs to 15 residues. Trimming cost V 0 bases and J 5 bases, with 16 bases left between them. Germline V gene lookup returns CDR1 SQVTM and CDR2 ANQGSEA. Points on this clonotype: What it recognizes is unknown.

The clonotype was recovered from a male donor with ankylosing spondylitis. The sequenced material came from synovial fluid, either unsorted or a sorted T cell fraction (not recorded which). The chain recombines TRBV29-1 with TRBJ2-5; no definite D call. CDR3: CSVEDPELGPETQYF. The CDR3, as DNA: TGCAGCGTTGAAGATCCTGAGTTGGGCCCGGAGACCCAGTACTTC. Full variable domain (outside the CDR3, taken from reference TRBV29-1 and TRBJ2-5): SAVISQKPSRDICQRGTSLTIQCQVDSQVTMMFWYRQQPGQSLTLIATANQGSEATYESGFVIDKFPISRPNLTFSTLTVSNMSPEDSSIYLCSVEDPELGPETQYFGPGTRLLVL.